This T cell receptor beta chain was recovered during a study of shared clonotypes between healthy human individuals (dated by TCRdb to 2020 to 2022). Turning to the overall study: The cohort included three men and a couple of women between 18 and 49 years of age. For each donor, CD4 naive and CD4 memory were each run on three plates, CD8 naive on two plates, and CD8 memory on one plate. The study deeply sequenced blood TCR repertoires of several healthy adults to estimate repertoire size and the extent of clonotype sharing between individuals. To increase sequencing depth and limit assay-specific biases, different laboratories used diverse techniques to prepare libraries and sequence TCR repertoires. Each donor's leukapheresis produced roughly between roughly 0.94 and 9.5 billion PBMCs. Study-level results and caveats: Pairwise subsampling led to the expectation that sequencing depth would affect the degree of clonotype sharing among donors. The small number of donors limited the genetic and exposure-history diversity represented. Incomplete sequencing was indicated by rarefaction of sorted-subset datasets, despite the large sequencing depth. About 5% of naive CD4, around 3.5% of naive CD8, approximately 2% of memory CD4, and 0.35% to 0.5% of memory CD8 clonotypes were shared across several donors. Naive subsets generally had larger estimated clonotype richness than memory subsets. Clonotypes shared by all four sorted-subset donors showed higher generation probabilities than non-shared clonotypes. Sampling was limited to blood, and TCR repertoires in tissue likely differ from TCR repertoires in blood.

A distance of 7 bases separates the germline ends of V and J, which lose 0 bases and 0 bases respectively. The CDR3 holds 15 amino acids from the cysteine to the phenylalanine. The kept DNA is CDR3 alone, 45 bases in frame from the first base. Reading the germline V gene gives CDR1 SGHRS and CDR2 YFSETQ. This clone was counted a single time. Its specific antigen is unknown. Within one base of it there is no much larger clone, and no base qualities were kept. CD8 naive samples consisted of CD45RO-negative cells that were positively selected for CCR7, yielding a CD45RA+CCR7+ population without TemRA cells. Healthy HIV-negative adults with no recently reported acute infections or vaccinations were included as donors. All donors were Caucasian adults living in Nashville, Tennessee, USA. After blood collection by leukapheresis, PBMCs were isolated using Ficoll-Histopaque density gradient centrifugation and then cryopreserved in the vapor phase of liquid nitrogen. Analytical flow cytometry was used to check the purity and quantity of every magnetically sorted T cell population. Genomic DNA was isolated from each sorted fraction and quantified by UV absorbance on a Nanodrop 2000c.

Using the deep immunoSEQ assay, multiplex PCR amplified TCR CDR3 regions from genomic DNA. Extracted genomic DNA from each cell subset was distributed evenly across all wells of several immunoSEQ 96-well plates, and each plate was treated as a replicate. For sorted subsets, each replicate PCR was loaded with roughly 190 ng genomic DNA, equivalent to 32,000 or so T cell genomes. Purified libraries were quantified with a Qubit 3.0 fluorometer, sized on a Bioanalyzer 2100, and re-quantified with the KAPA Library Quantification kit. Each immunoSEQ 96-well plate was sequenced on its own single-read 150-cycle Illumina NextSeq 550 flow cell. Per the source publication's procedure: Because the immunoSEQ output held only junctional sequences and lacked quality scores, the filtering could not match the filtering applied to full-length reads. To assign V/J genes and CDR3, sequences were annotated against IMGT germline references using PyIR, a Python wrapper for IgBLAST v1.9. Reads with weak V/J assignments (E-value above 1e-6), missing CDR3, stop codons, out-of-frame junctions, or ambiguous translated residues were removed. V3J clonotypes were defined as sequences sharing the same inferred V gene, J gene, and CDR3 amino acid sequence. Percentage overlap between repertoires was computed as shared unique clonotypes divided by the size of the smaller repertoire. Repertoire richness was assessed with RTK rarefaction, the Chao1 estimator, and Recon v2.1 estimates of unobserved clonotypes. For all TCRbeta clonotypes obtained by the gDNA method from four donors, generation probabilities were computed with OLGA. This immuneACCESS table, as held by TCRdb, lists in-frame sequences with V and J called but not all clones. Of the missing ones, under half trace to an unresolved V gene in checked studies; the others have no known cause. The V and J calls and clone size come from that table; D and trimming were worked out from the DNA. The sample table records about 2,200,000 clones; about 93% of these occur just once. Clones ranked in the top ten supply roughly 1.8% of the sample.

The sequence links TRBV5-1 to TRBJ2-1; tentative D gene TRBD2, with 5 bases matching. Sequences were obtained from naive CD8+ T cells from PBMCs. The sample's cell subset or site label is to be understood as: CD45RA+CCR7+. This receptor was obtained from a man aged 18 to 35 in good health. Some clones in this sample may be carry-over from other donors' samples. The CDR3 protein: CASSLEGGSYNEQFF. The nucleotide sequence is TGCGCCAGCAGCTTGGAAGGAGGCTCCTACAATGAGCAGTTCTTC.